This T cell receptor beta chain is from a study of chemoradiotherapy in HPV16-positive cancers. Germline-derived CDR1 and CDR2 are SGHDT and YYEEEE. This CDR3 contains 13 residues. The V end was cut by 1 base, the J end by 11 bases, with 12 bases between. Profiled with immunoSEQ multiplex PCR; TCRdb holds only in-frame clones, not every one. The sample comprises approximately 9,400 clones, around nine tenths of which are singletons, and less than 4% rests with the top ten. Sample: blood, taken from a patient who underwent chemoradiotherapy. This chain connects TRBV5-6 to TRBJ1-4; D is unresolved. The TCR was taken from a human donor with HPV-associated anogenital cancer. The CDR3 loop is CASSLSGPGKLFF. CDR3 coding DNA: TGTGCCAGCAGCTTGTCGGGCCCCGGTAAACTGTTTTTT. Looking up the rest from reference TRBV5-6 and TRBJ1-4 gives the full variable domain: DAGVTQSPTHLIKTRGQQVTLRCSPKSGHDTVSWYQQALGQGPQFIFQYYEEEERQRGNFPDRFSGHQFPNYSSELNVNALLLGDSALYLCASSLSGPGKLFFGSGTQLSVL.